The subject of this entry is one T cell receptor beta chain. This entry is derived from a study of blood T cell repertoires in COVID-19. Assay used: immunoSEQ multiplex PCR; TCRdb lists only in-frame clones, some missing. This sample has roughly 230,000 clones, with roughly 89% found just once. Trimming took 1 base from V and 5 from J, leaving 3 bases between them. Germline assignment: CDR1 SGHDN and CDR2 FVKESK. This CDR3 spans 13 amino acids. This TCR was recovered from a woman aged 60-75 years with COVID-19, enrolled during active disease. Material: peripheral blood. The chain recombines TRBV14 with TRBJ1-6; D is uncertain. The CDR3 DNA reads TGTGCCAGCAGCCAAGGAGATAATTCACCCCTCCACTTT. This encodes CASSQGDNSPLHF.